This paragraph covers one T cell receptor (beta chain) sequence. In germline, CDR1 is SGHRS, CDR2 YFSETQ. Trimming took off 0 bases at V and 9 bases at J, with 8 bases between the two ends. This CDR3 region has 12 residues. The protocol was immunoSEQ multiplex PCR, while the TCRdb copy is restricted to in-frame clones and leaves out a portion. The table records about 59,000 clones, roughly 90% of them present only once. The data belong to a study of blood T cell repertoires in COVID-19. Turning to the study itself: The United States, Italy and Spain supplied acute and convalescent COVID-19 samples. PBMCs, B-cell-depleted T cells, or T cells provided the cDNA or gDNA that made up the material.

The chain recombines TRBV5-1 with TRBJ2-3; no firm D call. What was sequenced was peripheral blood. The TCR sequence derives from a man older than 75 with acute or convalescent COVID-19. CDR3 sequence: CASSLDWATQYF. CDR3 in DNA: TGCGCCAGCAGCTTGGATTGGGCGACGCAGTATTTT.